This T cell receptor (beta chain) derives from a study of blood T cells in healthy people across ages. Study conclusions and caveats: Unsorted PBMCs ruled out conclusive naive versus antigen-experienced comparison.

Germline V lookup: CDR1 MNHNS, CDR2 SASEGT. J gave up 1 base and V 2 bases, and 4 bases lay outside the gene matches. The CDR3 spans 17 residues. This clonotype was seen only a few times. Its specificity is unknown. Using a J-beta primer mix together with a sample-barcoded 5' primer, a second PCR was run for roughly 6 to 11 cycles. Each CDR3 protein is one row after TCRdb ran MiXCR on the 5' RACE reads. The sample includes approximately 1.5 million distinct CDR3 sequences, about 35% of them seen just once. This sequence originates from a woman aged 25 to 39 in good health. The chain has TRBV6-1 and TRBJ2-1, with 11 nucleotides matching TRBD2. Sequencing was done on a sample of blood. The CDR3 sequence is CASSEISGRASYNEQFF. CDR3 bases: TGTGCCAGCAGTGAAATTAGCGGGAGGGCTTCCTACAATGAGCAGTTCTTC.